Each of the 18 T cell receptor beta chains below was sequenced from the same sample in a study of blood T cell repertoires in COVID-19. Assay used: immunoSEQ multiplex PCR; TCRdb lists only in-frame clones, some missing. The sample has roughly 200,000 clones; around 82% are singletons. The specimen was peripheral blood. The receptor source for this set is a man aged 35-49 years with active or convalescent COVID-19.

This chain connects TRBV21-1 to TRBJ2-5; no DNA check was done on the table's D call, TRBD1. TRBV21-1 is a listed pseudogene. This CDR3 has 15 amino acids. The CDR3 sequence is CASSRQGSTLETQYF. CDR3 nucleotides: TGTGCCAGCAGCAGACAGGGTTCCACCTTAGAGACCCAGTACTTC.

V and J are TRBV20-1 and TRBJ2-7; D may be TRBD1 (5 bases). Germline V CDR1 and CDR2: DFQATT, SNEGSKA (reference sequence). V was trimmed by 6 bases and J by 6 bases, leaving 12 bases between them. This CDR3 comprises 11 residues. This CDR3 reads CSAGVLGEQYF. For the CDR3, the DNA is TGCAGTGCAGGGGTTCTCGGCGAGCAGTACTTC.

This rearrangement joins TRBV5-6 to TRBJ2-3, with D uncertain. The CDR3 sequence is 12 residues long. V was pared by 4 bases and J by 2 bases, with 5 bases between. Per germline, CDR1 SGHDT and CDR2 YYEEEE. CDR3 protein: CASSLPTDTQYF. The CDR3 DNA reads TGTGCCAGCAGCCTACCCACAGATACGCAGTATTTT. Full variable domain (outside the CDR3, taken from reference TRBV5-6 and TRBJ2-3): DAGVTQSPTHLIKTRGQQVTLRCSPKSGHDTVSWYQQALGQGPQFIFQYYEEEERQRGNFPDRFSGHQFPNYSSELNVNALLLGDSALYLCASSLPTDTQYFGPGTRLTVL.

The CDR3 is CASGVGVPEAFF. CDR3 DNA: TGTGCCAGCGGAGTCGGGGTCCCTGAAGCTTTCTTT. This chain joins TRBV12-3 or TRBV12-4 and TRBJ1-1; D is unresolved. Trimming pared 8 bases from V and 6 bases from J, leaving 13 bases between. There are 12 residues in the CDR3.

The V and J genes are TRBV5-1 and TRBJ1-2, with TRBD1 matching over 8 bases. The CDR3 loop spans 14 amino acids. Germline CDR1 is SGHRS and CDR2 is YFSETQ. The V segment lost 1 base and the J segment 7 bases; nucleotides outside the gene matches: 6. CDR3 nucleotide sequence: TGCGCCAGCAGCTTGACAGGGGGTGGTGGTGGCTACACCTTC. The encoded protein is CASSLTGGGGGYTF. The full variable domain, completed using reference TRBV5-1 and TRBJ1-2, is KAGVTQTPRYLIKTRGQQVTLSCSPISGHRSVSWYQQTPGQGLQFLFEYFSETQRNKGNFPGRFSGRQFSNSRSEMNVSTLELGDSALYLCASSLTGGGGGYTFGSGTRLTVV.

V usage is TRBV19 and J usage is TRBJ2-1; 13 bases align to TRBD2. Germline V gene data show CDR1 as LNHDA and CDR2 as SQIVND (reference sequence). V lost 5 bases, J lost 7 bases, and 8 bases stayed unmatched. The CDR3 sequence is 16 residues long. CDR3 in amino acids: CASSSGLAGRGNEQFF. CDR3 coding DNA: TGTGCCAGTAGTTCGGGACTAGCGGGACGAGGTAATGAGCAGTTCTTC.

Worth noting for this clone: The same CDR3 also results from other DNA sequences found in this sample. The V call is TRBV6-5, the J call TRBJ1-2; TRBD1 matches at 7 bases. CDR1 MNHEY and CDR2 SVGAGI come from the germline V gene. Germline trimming cut 9 bases from V and 2 bases from J; bases unmatched to any gene: 6. The CDR3 is made up of 13 amino acids. The CDR3 nucleotides are TGTGCCAGTCGGACAGGAATCAACTATGGCTACACCTTC. It is translated as CASRTGINYGYTF.

V is TRBV5-1 and J is TRBJ2-1; D is uncertain. Trimming pared 0 bases from V and 0 bases from J, leaving 4 bases between. The CDR3 extends over 14 amino acids. From germline, CDR1 is SGHRS and CDR2 YFSETQ. CDR3 loop: CASSLDTSYNEQFF. The CDR3 DNA reads TGCGCCAGCAGCTTGGACACCTCCTACAATGAGCAGTTCTTC.

The rearrangement uses TRBV18 and TRBJ1-1; D not certain. This CDR3 is built from 15 residues. The ends were cut back, 8 bases at V and 1 base at J, with 17 bases in the middle. Looked up from germline, CDR1 is KGHSH and CDR2 is LQKENI. CDR3 sequence (DNA): TGTGCCAGCCGTTTTACCCGTGGCCAGAACACTGAAGCTTTCTTT. Translating it yields CASRFTRGQNTEAFF.

The V gene is TRBV24-1, the J gene TRBJ1-1; 9 positions agree with TRBD1. J was trimmed by 4 bases and V by 4 bases; bases with no gene match: 6. CDR3 length: 15 residues. Germline CDR1 is KGHDR and CDR2 is SFDVKD. The CDR3 coding sequence is TGTGCCACCAGTGAAGCCGGGACAGGGTCCACTGAAGCTTTCTTT. Amino acid sequence: CATSEAGTGSTEAFF.

V gene TRBV5-8 combines with J gene TRBJ2-7, with 8 bases aligning to TRBD1. V dropped 3 bases and J dropped 5; count of bases not matched to a gene: 7. The CDR3 covers 14 residues. Germline CDR1 reads SGHTS; CDR2 reads YDEGEE. CDR3 in DNA: TGTGCCAGCAGCTCTTTTGACAGGGGCCACGAGCAGTACTTC. This encodes CASSSFDRGHEQYF.

The V and J genes are TRBV5-4 and TRBJ2-1; 8 positions agree with TRBD2. V was pared by 0 bases and J by 5 bases, with 4 bases of the junction left unmatched. The CDR3 totals 15 residues. Germline loops: CDR1 SGHNT, CDR2 YYREEE (reference sequence). Here the CDR3 reads CASSLAIAGNNEQFF. The CDR3 DNA follows: TGTGCCAGCAGCTTGGCAATAGCGGGGAACAATGAGCAGTTCTTC.

This clone was picked up a small number of times. This sequence joins TRBV19 and TRBJ2-6; D ambiguous. Germline CDR1 LNHDA, CDR2 SQIVND (reference sequence). V was shortened by 7 bases and J by 1 base, with 5 bases between the two germline ends. This CDR3 is 13 amino acids long. The CDR3 sequence is CASKTSGANVLTF. CDR3 DNA: TGTGCCAGTAAGACTTCTGGGGCCAACGTCCTGACTTTC.

The rearrangement joins TRBV27 to TRBJ2-1; 14 bases agree with TRBD2. The CDR3 sequence is 14 residues long. Per germline, CDR1 MNHEY and CDR2 SMNVEV (reference sequence). J lost 5 bases, V lost 8 bases, and 2 bases had no gene match. In DNA form, the CDR3 reads TGTGCCAGCGCGACTAGCGGGGGGGACAATGAGCAGTTCTTC. Translating gives CASATSGGDNEQFF.

The V and J genes are TRBV3-1 (or the pseudogene TRBV3-2) and TRBJ1-1, with 7 bases identical to TRBD1. This CDR3 region has 12 residues. CDR1 is LGHDT and CDR2 is YNNKEL in the germline V gene (reference sequence). The trim removed 2 bases at V and 7 bases at J, leaving 1 base unmatched. The CDR3 spells CASSQQGVEAFF. The CDR3 DNA reads as TGTGCCAGCAGCCAACAGGGGGTTGAAGCTTTCTTT.

The gene calls are TRBV4-1 and TRBJ1-2, with 10 nucleotides matching TRBD1. This CDR3 has 15 amino acids. Losses at the gene ends were 1 base for V and 8 bases for J; bases not matched to a gene: 7. Germline V gene sequence: CDR1 MGHRA, CDR2 YSYEKL. The CDR3: CASSQGGQGIYGYTF. In DNA form, the CDR3 reads TGCGCCAGCAGCCAAGGGGGACAGGGGATCTACGGCTACACCTTC.

V and J are TRBV5-1 and TRBJ1-2; tentatively, D is TRBD1 (5 bases). This CDR3 region has 14 residues. V shed 4 bases and J shed 3 bases, with 13 bases lying between them. Germline V CDR1 and CDR2: SGHRS, YFSETQ. The CDR3 DNA reads TGCGCCAGCAGCCATTTCGGGGGGGACTATGGCTACACCTTC. Its translation is CASSHFGGDYGYTF.

The chain has TRBV7-2 and TRBJ2-3; TRBD2 matches at 7 bases. Germline loops: CDR1 SGHTA, CDR2 FQGNSA. The CDR3 contains 16 residues. The trim removed 1 base at V and 1 base at J, leaving 5 bases unmatched. For the CDR3, the DNA is TGTGCCAGCAGCTTAGGGGCGGCGGGGGGCACAGATACGCAGTATTTT. Translating it yields CASSLGAAGGTDTQYF.